The clone carrying this T cell receptor beta chain was observed a handful of times. Its matching antigen is unknown. Both 60 Vbeta primers and 13 Jbeta primers went into the PCR. Data came from immunoSEQ multiplex PCR; TCRdb stores just in-frame clones and leaves some out. Counted here are about 220,000 clones, more than 65% occurring once; the ten biggest clones make up roughly 0.62%. The data originate from a study of cytomegalovirus exposure and HLA in healthy donors. Study results and caveats: Researchers catalogued 164 TCR beta chains as cytomegalovirus-associated. Cytomegalovirus status was reportedly diagnosed by the classifier with high sensitivity and specificity.

CDR1 SNHLY and CDR2 FYNNEI come from the germline V gene. There are 13 residues in the CDR3. Unmatched junction bases numbered 5, after V lost 5 bases and J lost 6 bases. Although they were nominally healthy when sampled, donors likely had unrecorded immune exposures. The rearrangement joins TRBV2 to TRBJ2-7; TRBD1 matches 9 bases. Sequenced: PBMCs. This TCR was sampled from a man between 18 and 35 years old in good health and CMV-seronegative. The CDR3 here is CASSQQGAGEQYF. Here the CDR3 DNA reads TGTGCCAGCAGTCAACAGGGGGCGGGCGAGCAGTACTTC.